This TCR beta chain derives from a study of cytomegalovirus exposure and HLA in healthy donors. Primers included in the PCR were 60 Vbeta and 13 Jbeta primers. Data came from immunoSEQ multiplex PCR; TCRdb stores just in-frame clones and leaves some out. The top ten clones hold about 1.9% of a sample with 65,000 to 85,000 clones, around 63% of them seen once. Whole-study findings and limits: Productive rates of about 87% or about 30% were seen for most TCR beta V segments in an earlier analysis. The authors listed some 160 TCR beta chains as cytomegalovirus-associated.

Regarding this clone: What it binds is unknown.

The V end lost 3 bases, the J end lost 5 bases, and 13 bases lay between the germline ends. Per germline, CDR1 KGHSH and CDR2 LQKENI. This CDR3 spans 14 amino acids. At collection, donors were nominally healthy, but unrecorded immune exposures were probable. The sample comprised PBMCs. This TCR was sampled from a woman aged 25 to 39 in good health and CMV-seronegative. This chain connects TRBV18 to TRBJ1-1, with a tentative D call TRBD1 (6 bases). The CDR3 loop reads CASSPAGVGTEAFF. CDR3 nucleotide sequence: TGTGCCAGCTCACCCGCAGGGGTGGGGACTGAAGCTTTCTTT.